This T cell receptor beta chain was found in a study of T cell responses to AZD1222 COVID-19 vaccine (dated by TCRdb to the early 2020s). For context, the study as a whole: Because spike-specific TCR depth and breadth did not differ between the two schedules, AZD1222 recipients who got a second dose at roughly 4 weeks were pooled with those who got a second dose at roughly 12 weeks. A total of about 230 trial participants underwent TCR sequencing, of whom 207 received two doses of AZD1222 and 26 received two doses of the MenACWY control vaccine. Trial participants were enrolled into age subgroups of 18-55, 56-69 and 70-plus years, which contained about 150, 27 and 61 TCR-sequenced participants, respectively.

This clone was seen only a few times. The target of this receptor is not known. Nothing much larger sits one base from this clone, and base qualities are not available. Points the paper makes about the study in general: In the small 56-69-year group, the increase in depth fell short of significance, most likely because of low power. Only five to seven AZD1222 recipients were SARS-CoV-2 seropositive at baseline, limiting conclusions about previously exposed vaccinees. Participants were mostly white British and included more females than males, and it was suggested by the authors that clonal diversity may have been underestimated. After two AZD1222 doses, spike-specific TCR breadth and depth were significantly higher than at day 0 and than in MenACWY recipients. Reportedly, almost half of the unique spike-specific TCRs recognized epitopes lying outside the regions that are mutated in the B.1.351 and B.1.1.7 variants. CD4 TCRs associated with the vaccine covered the entire spike protein, and the dominant responses were in regions 160-218 and 743-854. Because no day 14 peak-response samples were available, repertoires were characterized only after the peak T cell response.

Taken from the germline V gene, the CDR1 and CDR2 loops are SQVTM and ANQGSEA. The CDR3 sequence holds 13 residues, the cysteine and phenylalanine included. Left in the record is the CDR3 DNA by itself, 39 bases read in frame from the first base. Trimming takes 4 bases off V and 1 base off J; junction bases not matched to a gene: 4. The sample's time point, from its label and the paper: baseline before first vaccination. The vaccinee samples were drawn from two UK trials, COV001 and COV002, one of which was a single-blind randomized controlled phase 2/3 trial testing AZD1222 (ChAdOx1 nCoV-19) in healthy adults. For TCRbeta chain sequencing, PBMC samples from trial participants were taken at day 0 and at day 28 after the second dose. The CDR3 regions of human TCRbeta chains were subjected to immunosequencing. The source study handled its data this way. TCRs in the repertoires were matched against a reference library of SARS-CoV-2-specific TCRs that had been generated with the MIRA antigen-specificity platform. Breadth was defined as the fraction of unique TCRs that were SARS-CoV-2-associated, and depth was defined as the fraction of total T cells that were SARS-CoV-2-associated. Using the MIRA data, each spike-specific TCR was mapped to the spike region that the TCR reacts to and placed in a CD4 or CD8 class. Log10-transformed breadth and depth values were compared by one-way ANOVA with Sidak's multiple comparisons tests. TCRdb obtained this table from immuneACCESS and retained in-frame rearrangements with V and J assigned. These tables miss some clones; where compared with another copy, unresolved V genes account for less than half of the shortfall, and the remainder is unexplained. The V and J calls and the clone size are those of that table, but D and trimming were determined from the DNA. Here the sample has some 120,000 clones; 88% occur a single time. The ten biggest clones cover under 9% of the sample.

This TCR was recovered from an adult in good health. This material consisted of peripheral blood, taken on day 0 of AZD1222 vaccination. The rearrangement joined TRBV29-1 to TRBJ2-7, with 7 middle bases fitting TRBD2. The DNA is TGCAGCGTTGTTGCGGGAGAGTCCTACGAGCAGTACTTC. Translation gives CSVVAGESYEQYF.